The 31 T cell receptor beta chains below all came from one sample that was sequenced in a study of breast tumors, draining lymph nodes, adjacent tissues. The lymph nodes were axillary draining lymph nodes from breast cancer patients. TCRdb reprocessed the multiplex PCR reads via MiXCR and lists one record per CDR3 protein. This sample yields fewer than 150,000 distinct CDR3 sequences, of which about 20% are seen a single time; over 2% belongs to the top ten. The sequencing input was axillary lymph node tissue. The source of these receptors is a female donor with breast cancer. Some clones in this sample may be carry-over from other donors' samples.

This clonotype was found many times. The chain links TRBV10-3 to TRBJ2-1; no clear D. The V and J ends lost 2 bases and 7 bases respectively, with 6 bases between them. Germline V gene sequence: CDR1 ENHRY, CDR2 SYGVKD. CDR3 size: 12 residues. The CDR3: CAISEHPNEQFF. In DNA form, the CDR3 reads TGTGCCATCAGTGAGCACCCTAATGAGCAGTTCTTC.

Concerning this clonotype: Since a much larger clone is just one base distant, this may be a read error. The chain carries TRBV6-5 and TRBJ2-3; 10 nucleotides agree with TRBD2. CDR3 length: 16 amino acids. The germline gives CDR1 MNHEY, CDR2 SVGAGI. The CDR3 region is CASSLGLAVYADTLYF. Written as DNA, the CDR3 is TGTGCCAGCAGTTTAGGACTAGCGGTTTATGCCGATACGCTGTATTTT.

This clonotype was observed a few times. The chain couples TRBV28 to TRBJ2-1; D gene unclear. Germline loops: CDR1 MDHEN, CDR2 SYDVKM. V was pared by 2 bases and J by 9 bases, with 8 bases between. The CDR3 contains 12 residues. This CDR3 is CASSLGGLEQFF. The CDR3 DNA reads TGTGCCAGCAGTTTAGGTGGCCTTGAGCAGTTCTTC.

This clonotype was counted a few times. This chain's CDR3 is CASSTSVGNTIYF. For the CDR3, the DNA is TGTGCCAGCAGTACATCGGTTGGAAACACCATATATTTT. The chain combines TRBV27 with TRBJ1-3; D unclear. This CDR3 has 13 amino acids. Deletions cut 5 bases from V and 3 bases from J, with 8 bases between. Germline lookup yields CDR1 MNHEY and CDR2 SMNVEV (reference sequence).

This clonotype was picked up a small number of times. This chain connects TRBV19 to TRBJ2-1; D is possibly TRBD2 (5 bases). The V gene lost 5 bases and the J gene lost 10 bases, with 15 bases spanning the gap. The CDR3 loop spans 13 amino acids. Germline-derived CDR1 and CDR2 are LNHDA and SQIVND (reference sequence). CDR3 sequence reads: CASSASDSREQFF. CDR3 sequence (DNA): TGTGCCAGTAGTGCCTCGGACTCCCGGGAGCAGTTCTTC.

At least ten counts were recorded for this clonotype. The V and J genes are TRBV9 and TRBJ2-3, with D possibly being TRBD1 or TRBD2 (7 bases each). Germline-derived CDR1 and CDR2 are SGDLS and YYNGEE. V lost 0 bases to trimming and J lost 3 bases, with 11 bases between them. This CDR3 region has 15 residues. The CDR3 bases are TGTGCCAGCAGCGTAGCAGGGGGGGGGACAGATACGCAGTATTTT. This sequence encodes CASSVAGGGTDTQYF.

This clonotype showed up many times. The V gene is TRBV19, the J gene TRBJ2-3; no clear D gene. Germline assignment: CDR1 LNHDA and CDR2 SQIVND (reference sequence). This CDR3 is built from 15 residues. The V end was cut by 1 base, the J end by 4 bases, with 12 bases between. CDR3 amino acids: CASSIGAVGADTQYF. CDR3 bases: TGTGCCAGTAGTATAGGGGCCGTGGGTGCAGATACGCAGTATTTT. The full variable domain, its missing parts supplied by reference TRBV19 and TRBJ2-3, is DGGITQSPKYLFRKEGQNVTLSCEQNLNHDAMYWYRQDPGQGLRLIYYSQIVNDFQKGDIAEGYSVSREKKESFPLTVTSAQKNPTAFYLCASSIGAVGADTQYFGPGTRLTVL.

This clonotype was counted ten times or more. V is TRBV2 and J is TRBJ1-6; TRBD1 matches 8 bases. V was clipped by 3 bases and J by 9 bases; unmatched bases: 4. This CDR3 spans 14 amino acids. Germline CDR1 is SNHLY and CDR2 is FYNNEI. This CDR3 reads CASSEQGARSPLHF. The CDR3 DNA follows: TGTGCCAGCAGTGAGCAGGGGGCGCGTTCACCCCTCCACTTT.

To note about this clonotype: With a much larger clone just one base away, this may be a read error. Because it lacks the conserved phenylalanine or tryptophan at the end, this CDR3 is likely a read error. The chain combines TRBV27 with TRBJ2-7, with D uncertain. The CDR3 sequence is 13 residues long. The V gene lost 8 bases and the J gene lost 0 bases, with 11 bases spanning the gap. CDR1 is MNHEY, CDR2 SMNVEV, per germline (reference sequence). The CDR3 region has the DNA TGTGCCAGCGTTGGACGAGACTCCTACGAGCAGTACTCC. This encodes CASVGRDSYEQYS.

This clonotype was recorded many times. V is TRBV7-8 and J is TRBJ2-3; perhaps TRBD2 as D (5 bases). The CDR3 has 14 residues. V lost 2 bases and J lost 0, with 6 bases in between. Germline values: CDR1 SGHVS, CDR2 FQNEAQ. The CDR3 DNA follows: TGTGCCAGCAGCTTAAGGGAGAGCACAGATACGCAGTATTTT. Translating it yields CASSLRESTDTQYF.

About this clonotype: A much more abundant neighbour one base away suggests this may be a read error. The rearrangement links TRBV2 to TRBJ2-7; D not resolved. The length of the CDR3 is 12 residues. Trimming stripped 11 bases from V and 3 bases from J, with 14 bases between. The germline gives CDR1 SNHLY, CDR2 FYNNEI. CDR3 loop: CAGKETNYEQYF. CDR3 sequence (DNA): TGTGCCGGCAAAGAGACAAACTACGAGCAGTACTTC. Looking up the rest from reference TRBV2 and TRBJ2-7 gives the full variable domain: EPEVTQTPSHQVTQMGQEVILRCVPISNHLYFYWYRQILGQKVEFLVSFYNNEISEKSEIFDDQFSVERPDGSNFTLKIRSTKLEDSAMYFCAGKETNYEQYFGPGTRLTVT.

This clonotype was recorded at least ten times. The chain carries TRBV20-1 and TRBJ2-7; D is unclear. Germline loops: CDR1 DFQATT, CDR2 SNEGSKA (reference sequence). The CDR3 totals 13 residues. Trimming pared 3 bases from V and 2 bases from J, leaving 11 bases between. Here the CDR3 reads CSARGREPYEQYF. CDR3 DNA: TGCAGTGCTAGGGGTAGGGAACCCTACGAGCAGTACTTC.

To note about this clonotype: A much larger clone lies a single base off, so this may be a read error. The genes are TRBV4-1 and TRBJ2-3; D might be TRBD2 (5 bases). CDR1 and CDR2 from the germline V gene are MGHRA and YSYEKL. V dropped 4 bases and J dropped 4 bases, with 27 bases sitting between them. CDR3 length: 19 amino acids. The CDR3: CASSLKNRDPSSVADTQYF. The CDR3 bases are TGCGCCAGCAGCCTGAAAAACCGGGATCCCTCTTCTGTCGCAGATACGCAGTATTTT.

This clonotype appeared many times. The chain links TRBV6-1 to TRBJ2-3, with D maybe TRBD2 (5 bases). Germline V lookup: CDR1 MNHNS, CDR2 SASEGT. Deletions cut 4 bases from V and 3 bases from J, with 11 bases between. The length of the CDR3 is 14 residues. CDR3 sequence (DNA): TGTGCCAGCAGTGCTGAGCGGCGAACAGATACGCAGTATTTT. Protein product: CASSAERRTDTQYF.

This clonotype was picked up many times. The chain carries TRBV3-1 and TRBJ1-4; no firm D call. The CDR3 length is 15 residues. V gave up 4 bases and J gave up 0 bases, with 9 bases separating them. From germline, CDR1 is LGHDT and CDR2 YNNKEL (reference sequence). As DNA, the CDR3 is TGTGCCAGCAGCCCCCCAGGAACAACTAATGAAAAACTGTTTTTT. This translates into CASSPPGTTNEKLFF.

This clonotype was detected ten times or more. This sequence joins TRBV14 and TRBJ2-1; 8 bases are a match to TRBD1. V lost 0 bases, J lost 2 bases, and 3 bases stayed unmatched. The CDR3 length is 16 residues. Germline assignment: CDR1 SGHDN and CDR2 FVKESK. CDR3 residues: CASSQDTGQAYNEQFF. The CDR3 bases are TGTGCCAGCAGCCAAGATACGGGACAGGCCTACAATGAGCAGTTCTTC.

This clonotype showed up many times. The CDR3 here is CASVGNHEQFF. CDR3 coding DNA: TGTGCCAGCGTTGGGAACCATGAGCAGTTCTTC. The chain joins TRBV2 to TRBJ2-1; D is uncertain. The V end was cut by 8 bases, the J end by 8 bases, with 10 bases between. Looked up from germline, CDR1 is SNHLY and CDR2 is FYNNEI. CDR3 length: 11 residues.

In its sample, this clonotype was seen a few times. The rearrangement joins TRBV28 to TRBJ1-5; D not certain. The V end was cut by 2 bases, the J end by 0 bases, with 14 bases between. Germline V gene lookup returns CDR1 MDHEN and CDR2 SYDVKM. There are 17 residues in the CDR3. CDR3 loop: CASSLSGRQYSNQPQHF. Written as DNA, the CDR3 is TGTGCCAGCAGTTTAAGCGGGCGGCAATATAGCAATCAGCCCCAGCATTTT.

This clonotype showed up many times. V is TRBV29-1 and J is TRBJ2-3; TRBD1 might be the D (6 bases). Trimming removed 6 bases at V and 2 bases at J, with 18 bases between. The length of the CDR3 is 15 residues. Looked up from germline, CDR1 is SQVTM and CDR2 is ANQGSEA. Written as DNA, the CDR3 is TGCAGCGTCTGCTTGGCAGGGGCCCCCACAGATACGCAGTATTTT. Protein sequence: CSVCLAGAPTDTQYF.

As to this clonotype: This may come from a read error, since a much larger clone is one base off. The chain carries TRBV20-1 and TRBJ2-1, with a tentative D call TRBD2 (5 bases). The ends were cut back, 5 bases at V and 8 bases at J, with 19 bases in the middle. Germline CDR1 is DFQATT and CDR2 is SNEGSKA (reference sequence). The CDR3 spans 14 residues. The CDR3 protein is CSAPPRTSYDEQFF. The CDR3 nucleotides are TGCAGTGCTCCCCCAAGGACTTCTTACGATGAGCAGTTCTTC.

In its sample, this clonotype was seen many times. The gene calls are TRBV4-2 and TRBJ1-2, with D unclear. V was shortened by 0 bases and J by 5 bases, with 13 bases between the two germline ends. Germline CDR1 and CDR2: LGHNA and YNFKEQ. The CDR3 consists of 15 residues. This CDR3 is CASSQDWAEPYGYTF. The CDR3 DNA is TGTGCCAGCAGCCAAGACTGGGCAGAACCTTATGGCTACACCTTC.

This clonotype was picked up many times. V is TRBV7-3 and J is TRBJ2-1; 7 nucleotides match TRBD1. The CDR3 runs to 15 residues. In germline, CDR1 is SGHTA, CDR2 FQGTGA. V trimming: 6 bases; J trimming: 3 bases; junction bases outside the gene matches: 8. The CDR3 region has the DNA TGTGCCAGCAGTGAACCGGGACAGAACTACAATGAGCAGTTCTTC. Amino acids: CASSEPGQNYNEQFF. Looking up the rest from reference TRBV7-3 and TRBJ2-1 gives the full variable domain: GAGVSQTPSNKVTEKGKYVELRCDPISGHTALYWYRQSLGQGPEFLIYFQGTGAADDSGLPNDRFFAVRPEGSVSTLKIQRTERGDSAVYLCASSEPGQNYNEQFFGPGTRLTVL.

On this clonotype: This may be a read error, as it is one base from a much larger clone. The CDR3 here is CASSLAGGVTYNERFF. The CDR3 DNA is TGCGCCAGCAGCTTGGCCGGCGGGGTGACCTACAATGAGCGGTTCTTC. The chain employs TRBV5-1 and TRBJ2-1; a possible D gene is TRBD2 (6 bases). The CDR3 spans 16 residues. CDR1 SGHRS and CDR2 YFSETQ come from the germline V gene.

Ten or more counts support this clonotype. V gene TRBV27 combines with J gene TRBJ2-3; 8 nucleotides line up with TRBD1. The germline V gene encodes CDR1 MNHEY and CDR2 SMNVEV (reference sequence). This CDR3 is built from 15 residues. V trimming: 4 bases; J trimming: 8 bases; junction bases outside the gene matches: 11. This CDR3 reads CASSSQGAADATQYF. The CDR3 region has the DNA TGTGCCAGCAGTTCTCAGGGGGCCGCAGACGCTACGCAGTATTTT.

On this clonotype itself: Being one base from a much bigger clone, this may be a read error. V is TRBV19 and J is TRBJ2-7; D possibly corresponds to TRBD1 (6 bases). Germline lookup yields CDR1 LNHDA and CDR2 SQIVND (reference sequence). The V end was cut by 5 bases, the J end by 7 bases, with 21 bases between. This CDR3 contains 15 residues. CDR3 in DNA: TGTGCCAGTAGTTCCAGGGGCAGGCATTCATCAGAGCAGTACTTC. It encodes CASSSRGRHSSEQYF.

About this clonotype: A clone one base away is much larger, so this may be a read error. The V gene is TRBV7-9, the J gene TRBJ1-4; TRBD1 agrees at 10 bases. The length of the CDR3 is 16 residues. Trimming removed 5 bases from V and 8 bases from J; junction bases left unmatched: 11. CDR1 is SEHNR, CDR2 FQNEAQ, per germline (reference sequence). The chain's CDR3 is CASSLGTGAEGEKLFF. DNA of the CDR3: TGTGCCAGCAGCCTTGGGACAGGGGCCGAAGGAGAAAAACTGTTTTTT.

CDR3 DNA: TGTGCCAGCAGTGAATGGGACATCTACAATGAGCAGTTCTTC. Its translation: CASSEWDIYNEQFF. The rearrangement links TRBV2 to TRBJ2-1; D perhaps matches TRBD1 (6 bases). The CDR3 extends over 14 amino acids. The V end was cut by 2 bases, the J end by 3 bases, with 8 bases between. Germline values: CDR1 SNHLY, CDR2 FYNNEI.

Comment on this clonotype: A much larger clone differs from this one at a single base, so this may be a read error. The rearrangement uses TRBV5-5 and TRBJ2-6; D may be TRBD1 (9 bases). The CDR3 is 17 residues long. Germline V gene data show CDR1 as SGHKS and CDR2 as YYEKEE (reference sequence). CDR3 residues: CANSGGQGILGANVLTF. The CDR3 DNA reads TGTGCCAACAGCGGGGGACAGGGAATTCTTGGGGCCAACGTCCTGACTTTC.

Ten or more counts support this clonotype. This chain joins TRBV13 and TRBJ1-2, with no clear D. V shed 5 bases and J shed 8 bases, with 15 bases lying between them. Germline values: CDR1 PRHDT, CDR2 FYEKMQ (reference sequence). The CDR3 loop spans 13 amino acids. The CDR3 reads CASSPSAFRGYTF. In DNA, the CDR3 is TGTGCCAGCAGCCCCTCAGCGTTTCGGGGCTACACCTTC.

The chain has TRBV5-1 and TRBJ2-1, with 9 positions matching TRBD2. Germline CDR1 and CDR2: SGHRS and YFSETQ. V trimming: 0 bases; J trimming: 8 bases; junction bases outside the gene matches: 12. There are 17 residues in the CDR3. The CDR3 sequence is CASSLGLADYPTHEQFF. CDR3 DNA sequence: TGCGCCAGCAGCTTGGGACTAGCGGATTATCCTACACATGAGCAGTTCTTC.

This clonotype has a count of ten or more. The chain links TRBV20-1 to TRBJ2-1; 7 bases map to TRBD2. The CDR3 loop spans 13 amino acids. Germline lookup yields CDR1 DFQATT and CDR2 SNEGSKA (reference sequence). Trimming removed 8 bases from V and 3 bases from J; junction bases left unmatched: 7. In DNA, the CDR3 is TGCAGTCCCGGGACTAAGGTCTACAATGAGCAGTTCTTC. Protein sequence: CSPGTKVYNEQFF.